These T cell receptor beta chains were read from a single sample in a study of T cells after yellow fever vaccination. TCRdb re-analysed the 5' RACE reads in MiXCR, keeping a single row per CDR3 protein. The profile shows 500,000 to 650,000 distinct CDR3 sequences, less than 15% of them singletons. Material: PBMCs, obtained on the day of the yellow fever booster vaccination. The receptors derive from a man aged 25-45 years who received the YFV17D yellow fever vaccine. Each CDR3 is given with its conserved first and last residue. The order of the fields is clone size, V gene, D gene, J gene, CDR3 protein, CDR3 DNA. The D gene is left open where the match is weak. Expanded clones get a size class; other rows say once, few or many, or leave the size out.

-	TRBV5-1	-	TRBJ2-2	CASSPRDVGELFF	TGCGCCAGCAGCCCCCGGGACGTGGGGGAGCTGTTTTTT
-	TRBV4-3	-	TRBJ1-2	CASSQDLRDGYTF	TGCGCCAGCAGCCAAGATCTAAGGGATGGCTACACCTTC
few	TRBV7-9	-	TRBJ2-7	CASSLDLWVQYF	TGTGCCAGCAGCTTAGACCTTTGGGTGCAGTACTTC
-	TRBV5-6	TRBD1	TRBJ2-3	CASSSSRDRVHTDTQYF	TGTGCCAGCAGCTCGAGCCGGGACAGGGTTCATACAGATACGCAGTATTTT
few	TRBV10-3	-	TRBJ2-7	CAISGNQGGGYEQYF	TGTGCCATCAGTGGTAATCAGGGAGGTGGGTACGAGCAGTACTTC
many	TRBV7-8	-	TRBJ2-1	CASSLSLPSYNEQFF	TGTGCCAGCAGCTTAAGTCTCCCATCCTACAATGAGCAGTTCTTC
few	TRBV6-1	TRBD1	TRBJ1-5	CASSGSGTGGSQPQHF	TGTGCCAGCAGCGGCTCCGGGACAGGGGGTTCTCAGCCCCAGCATTTT
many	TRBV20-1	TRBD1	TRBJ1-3	CSVTDRSSGNTIYF	TGCAGTGTCACGGACAGGAGCTCTGGAAACACCATATATTTT
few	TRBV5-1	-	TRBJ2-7	CASSLKSSAIEQYF	TGCGCCAGCAGCTTGAAGTCTAGCGCCATCGAGCAGTACTTC
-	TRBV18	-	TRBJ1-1	CASSPGTGQTEAFF	TGTGCCAGCTCACCAGGGACGGGCCAAACTGAAGCTTTCTTT
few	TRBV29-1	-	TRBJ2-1	CSVVKGMSYNEQFF	TGCAGCGTTGTGAAGGGAATGAGCTACAATGAGCAGTTCTTC
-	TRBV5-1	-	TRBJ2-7	CASSLAPGRVNEQYF	TGCGCCAGCAGCTTGGCCCCAGGGAGAGTAAACGAGCAGTACTTC
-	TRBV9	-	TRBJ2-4	CASSATFSAKNIQYF	TGTGCCAGCAGCGCCACCTTTTCGGCCAAAAACATTCAGTACTTC
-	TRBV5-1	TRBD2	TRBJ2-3	CASSPTLSAGGPLDTQYF	TGCGCCAGCAGCCCAACTCTCTCAGCGGGAGGGCCTCTGGATACGCAGTATTTT